A selection of T cell receptor beta chains follows, all from one sample in a study of CD8+ T cells in alopecia areata. The table came from immunoSEQ multiplex PCR; TCRdb's copy has only in-frame clones and leaves some out. The profile shows about 200,000 clones, roughly 60% of them singletons. The source material was CD4+ T cells sorted from blood, sampled at week 24, from a patient treated with tofacitinib. All receptors come from a human donor with alopecia areata. Each CDR3 is given with its conserved first and last residue. Each record gives: J gene, clone size, V gene, D gene, CDR3 DNA, CDR3 protein. D genes are given only for firm matches. Clone size is stated in some rows and not others, as once, few, many or a class when expanded.

j_call: TRBJ2-1; clone_size: few; v_call: TRBV2; d_call: NA; cdr3_nt: TGTGCCAGCAGTGAATTTGCGGGGTTACACAATGAGCAGTTCTTC; cdr3_aa: CASSEFAGLHNEQFF
j_call: TRBJ1-1; clone_size: NA; v_call: TRBV29-1; d_call: TRBD1; cdr3_nt: TGCAGCGTTGGACAGGGGGCTCAAACTGAAGCTTTCTTT; cdr3_aa: CSVGQGAQTEAFF
j_call: TRBJ2-5; clone_size: NA; v_call: TRBV7-2; d_call: NA; cdr3_nt: TGTGCCAGCAGCCCGGTGACAGGACAAGAGACCCAGTACTTC; cdr3_aa: CASSPVTGQETQYF
j_call: TRBJ2-7; clone_size: few; v_call: TRBV4-1; d_call: TRBD2; cdr3_nt: TGCGCCAGCAGGGGACTAGCGGCCTACGAGCAGTACTTC; cdr3_aa: CASRGLAAYEQYF
j_call: TRBJ2-7; clone_size: NA; v_call: TRBV30; d_call: NA; cdr3_nt: TGTGCCTGGTCGAGAGGAGGGCCGTACGAGCAGTACTTC; cdr3_aa: CAWSRGGPYEQYF
j_call: TRBJ2-7; clone_size: NA; v_call: TRBV15; d_call: NA; cdr3_nt: TGTGCCACCAGCAGAGATCGTACGAGCTACGAGCAGTACTTC; cdr3_aa: CATSRDRTSYEQYF
j_call: TRBJ2-7; clone_size: NA; v_call: TRBV30; d_call: TRBD1; cdr3_nt: TGTGCCTGGAGTGGGGACAGGGGGGGAGAGCAGTACTTC; cdr3_aa: CAWSGDRGGEQYF
j_call: TRBJ1-1; clone_size: NA; v_call: TRBV30; d_call: NA; cdr3_nt: TGTGCCTGGAATCCCCCGAACACTGAAGCTTTCTTT; cdr3_aa: CAWNPPNTEAFF
j_call: TRBJ2-3; clone_size: NA; v_call: TRBV25-1; d_call: TRBD2; cdr3_nt: TGTGCCAGCAGTGAACTAGCGGGGAGCACAGATACGCAGTATTTT; cdr3_aa: CASSELAGSTDTQYF
j_call: TRBJ2-6; clone_size: few; v_call: TRBV7-2; d_call: NA; cdr3_nt: TGTGCCAGCAGCTCCGACCCTTCTGGGGCCAACGTCCTGACTTTC; cdr3_aa: CASSSDPSGANVLTF
j_call: TRBJ1-4; clone_size: NA; v_call: TRBV4-3; d_call: NA; cdr3_nt: TGCGCCAGCAGCCAAGCGGACGAAAAACTGTTTTTT; cdr3_aa: CASSQADEKLFF
j_call: TRBJ1-5; clone_size: NA; v_call: TRBV5-4; d_call: NA; cdr3_nt: TGTGCCAGCAGCTGGGACAAGAATCAGCCCCAGCATTTT; cdr3_aa: CASSWDKNQPQHF
j_call: TRBJ1-3; clone_size: few; v_call: TRBV27; d_call: NA; cdr3_nt: TGTGCCAGCAGTCCCACTCCCGGAAACACCATATATTTT; cdr3_aa: CASSPTPGNTIYF
j_call: TRBJ2-5; clone_size: once; v_call: TRBV20-1; d_call: NA; cdr3_nt: TGCAGTGCTAGAGTGACAGAGACCCAGTACTTC; cdr3_aa: CSARVTETQYF
j_call: TRBJ2-1; clone_size: few; v_call: TRBV5-5; d_call: NA; cdr3_nt: TGTGCCAGCAGCTTGGCCAACAGGGACCATGAGCAGTTCTTC; cdr3_aa: CASSLANRDHEQFF
j_call: TRBJ2-1; clone_size: few; v_call: TRBV18; d_call: TRBD2; cdr3_nt: TGTGCCAGCTCACCAGCGCTAGCGGGATTATACAATGAGCAGTTCTTC; cdr3_aa: CASSPALAGLYNEQFF
j_call: TRBJ1-5; clone_size: NA; v_call: TRBV4-3; d_call: TRBD1; cdr3_nt: TGCGCCAGCAGCCAAGATGACAGGGTAGGGGATCAGCCCCAGCATTTT; cdr3_aa: CASSQDDRVGDQPQHF
j_call: TRBJ2-7; clone_size: NA; v_call: TRBV7-6; d_call: TRBD1; cdr3_nt: TGTGCCAGCAGCTTAGGGACGGGGACAGGGCCCTACGAGCAGTACTTC; cdr3_aa: CASSLGTGTGPYEQYF
j_call: TRBJ1-3; clone_size: NA; v_call: TRBV9; d_call: NA; cdr3_nt: TGTGCCAGCGGTGAGAGGGGGGACTCTGGAAACACCATATATTTT; cdr3_aa: CASGERGDSGNTIYF
j_call: TRBJ2-1; clone_size: NA; v_call: TRBV30; d_call: TRBD2; cdr3_nt: TGTGCCTGGAGTCGGACTAGCGGGAGTGAGCAGTTCTTC; cdr3_aa: CAWSRTSGSEQFF
j_call: TRBJ1-5; clone_size: NA; v_call: TRBV5-1; d_call: NA; cdr3_nt: TGCGCCAGCAGCCTAGACCCCAGCAATCAGCCCCAGCATTTT; cdr3_aa: CASSLDPSNQPQHF
j_call: TRBJ1-5; clone_size: NA; v_call: TRBV19; d_call: NA; cdr3_nt: TGTGCCAGTAGTATTATCCCTGTCGACAGCAATCAGCCCCAGCATTTT; cdr3_aa: CASSIIPVDSNQPQHF
j_call: TRBJ2-5; clone_size: few; v_call: TRBV19; d_call: TRBD1; cdr3_nt: TGTGCCAGTAGTGGGACAGGGGGCCTGGAGACCCAGTACTTC; cdr3_aa: CASSGTGGLETQYF
j_call: TRBJ2-5; clone_size: NA; v_call: TRBV7-2; d_call: TRBD2; cdr3_nt: TGTGCCAGCAGCCGGACTAGCGGGGAAGAGACCCAGTACTTC; cdr3_aa: CASSRTSGEETQYF
j_call: TRBJ2-5; clone_size: few; v_call: TRBV29-1; d_call: NA; cdr3_nt: TGCAGCGTTGTGTCGGGCAGGCAGACCCAGTACTTC; cdr3_aa: CSVVSGRQTQYF
j_call: TRBJ2-5; clone_size: few; v_call: TRBV29-1; d_call: TRBD2; cdr3_nt: TGCAGCGTTGAAGATAGCGGGGGACTACAAGAGACCCAGTACTTC; cdr3_aa: CSVEDSGGLQETQYF
j_call: TRBJ1-5; clone_size: NA; v_call: TRBV10-3; d_call: NA; cdr3_nt: TGTGCCATCAGTGCAGCGGTTGGTCAGCCCCAGCATTTT; cdr3_aa: CAISAAVGQPQHF
j_call: TRBJ1-5; clone_size: NA; v_call: TRBV15; d_call: NA; cdr3_nt: TGTGCCACGAAAGACCATGACAGGATTAGCAATCAGCCCCAGCATTTT; cdr3_aa: CATKDHDRISNQPQHF
j_call: TRBJ1-2; clone_size: NA; v_call: TRBV7-2; d_call: NA; cdr3_nt: TGTGCCAGCAGCACCACTCCCGATGGCTACACCTTC; cdr3_aa: CASSTTPDGYTF
j_call: TRBJ1-2; clone_size: NA; v_call: TRBV7-3; d_call: TRBD1; cdr3_nt: TGTGCCAGCAGCCCCTTCCCCGGGACAGACCATGGCTACACCTTC; cdr3_aa: CASSPFPGTDHGYTF